This paragraph covers one T cell receptor beta chain sequence. This study enrolled people aged about 18 to 95 from about two dozen US geographic areas. These data come from a study of blood T cell repertoires in COVID-19. Study overall: PBMCs, B-cell-depleted T cells, or T cells were the source of the cDNA or gDNA that made up the material.

The ends lost 0 bases at V and 3 bases at J; junction bases unmatched: 12. The CDR3 is 19 residues long. The germline V gene has CDR1 KGHSY and CDR2 FQNENV. Data came from immunoSEQ multiplex PCR; TCRdb stores just in-frame clones and leaves some out. The profile shows just over 300,000 clones, about nine tenths of them singletons. The sequencing sample was made of PBMCs or T cells enriched from blood (not recorded which). The J gene is TRBJ2-7, the V gene TRBV16; 12 nucleotides agree with TRBD2. The sequence came from a man aged 25-40 years who had recovered from COVID-19. CDR3 residues: CASSQSRLAGDYRSYEQYF. The CDR3, as DNA: TGTGCCAGCAGCCAATCTCGACTAGCGGGAGACTACAGAAGCTACGAGCAGTACTTC.